Presented here are 29 T cell receptor beta chains from one specimen sequenced in a study of shared clonotypes between healthy human individuals. Here immunoSEQ multiplex PCR was the method, and the copy in TCRdb shows in-frame clones only, minus some. Counted here are 550,000 to 600,000 clones, around 80% occurring once; the ten biggest clones make up around 12%. Sequencing was performed on PBMCs. These receptors were taken from a woman aged 40 to 49 in good health. Some clones in this sample may be carry-over from other donors' samples.

The rearrangement joins TRBV28 to TRBJ2-3; D unresolved. Germline loops: CDR1 MDHEN, CDR2 SYDVKM. V gave up 4 bases and J gave up 6 bases, with 8 bases separating them. The CDR3 sequence is 12 residues long. In nucleotides, the CDR3 is TGTGCCAGCAGTTCCCAGATGGATACGCAGTATTTT. It translates to CASSSQMDTQYF.

This chain connects TRBV25-1 to TRBJ2-5; D possibly corresponds to TRBD2 (5 bases). The last part of the DNA fits TRBJ2-7 better; the J call may be wrong. The CDR3 totals 14 residues. Germline CDR1 reads MGHDK; CDR2 reads SYGVNS. The CDR3 sequence: CASSDPRRTYEQYF. CDR3 in DNA: TGTGCCAGCAGTGACCCCAGGAGGACCTACGAGCAGTACTTC.

The V gene is TRBV30, the J gene TRBJ2-3; TRBD2 agrees at 10 bases. The CDR3 has 17 residues. The germline gives CDR1 GTSNPN, CDR2 SVGIG (reference sequence). V lost 0 bases and J lost 1; bases outside the gene matches: 7. The CDR3 sequence: CAWSVSSGSAGTDTQYF. CDR3 nucleotides: TGTGCCTGGAGTGTATCTAGCGGGAGCGCGGGCACAGATACGCAGTATTTT.

This clone was picked up one time. The chain links TRBV5-1 to TRBJ2-6, with 8 bases that match TRBD1. The CDR3 length is 16 residues. CDR1 SGHRS and CDR2 YFSETQ come from the germline V gene. J gave up 3 bases and V 2 bases, and 4 bases lay outside the gene matches. Written as DNA, the CDR3 is TGCGCCAGCAGCTTTCAGGGGGCGCGTGGGGCCAACGTCCTGACTTTC. Translation gives CASSFQGARGANVLTF.

V and J are TRBV5-1 and TRBJ2-6; D is ambiguous. CDR1 SGHRS and CDR2 YFSETQ come from the germline V gene. CDR3 length: 17 amino acids. Between the trimmed V and J ends, which lost 1 base and 1 base, there was a span of 12 bases. CDR3 in amino acids: CASSLMEWGSGANVLTF. The CDR3 DNA follows: TGCGCCAGCAGCTTGATGGAATGGGGTTCTGGGGCCAACGTCCTGACTTTC.

The chain is built from TRBV28 and TRBJ1-2; maybe TRBD1 (6 bases). Germline V CDR1 and CDR2: MDHEN, SYDVKM. Deletions cut 3 bases from V and 8 bases from J, with 10 bases between. The CDR3 is 12 residues long. CDR3 bases: TGTGCCAGCAGTTTGTGGGACAAGGGCTACACCTTC. This codes for CASSLWDKGYTF.

This chain's CDR3 is CASSADRGRVPNYGYTF. In DNA, the CDR3 is TGTGCCAGCAGTGCGGACAGGGGCCGCGTCCCGAACTATGGCTACACCTTC. The chain couples TRBV6-9 to TRBJ1-2; TRBD1 matches at 9 bases. Trimming cost V 5 bases and J 2 bases; bases outside gene matches: 12. In germline, CDR1 is MNHGY, CDR2 SVAAGI. CDR3 length equals 17 residues.

This clone is a singleton in its sample. The genes are TRBV7-2 and TRBJ2-3; 7 nucleotides line up with TRBD2. V trimming: 1 base; J trimming: 2 bases; junction bases outside the gene matches: 6. Germline-derived CDR1 and CDR2 are SGHTA and FQGNSA. This CDR3 is built from 16 residues. CDR3 loop: CASSLGLAADTDTQYF. CDR3 DNA sequence: TGTGCCAGCAGCTTAGGTCTAGCGGCAGACACAGATACGCAGTATTTT.

V usage is TRBV18 and J usage is TRBJ2-2, with 8 bases that match TRBD2. Germline V gives CDR1 KGHSH, CDR2 LQKENI. V shed 6 bases, J shed 1 base, and the junction held 1 base outside the gene matches. This CDR3 has 14 amino acids. For the CDR3, the DNA is TGTGCCAGCTCCAGCGGGAGGAACACCGGGGAGCTGTTTTTT. This sequence encodes CASSSGRNTGELFF.

The chain carries TRBV30 and TRBJ1-5; unclear D gene. The germline V gene has CDR1 GTSNPN and CDR2 SVGIG (reference sequence). Trimming took 3 bases from V and 1 from J, leaving 7 bases between them. CDR3 length: 13 amino acids. CDR3 in amino acids: CAWSQRSNQPQHF. The CDR3, as DNA: TGTGCCTGGAGCCAGCGGAGCAATCAGCCCCAGCATTTT.

The chain joins TRBV27 to TRBJ1-3; D call uncertain. The V gene lost 6 bases and the J gene lost 2 bases, with 17 bases spanning the gap. The CDR3 runs to 16 residues. Germline V lookup: CDR1 MNHEY, CDR2 SMNVEV (reference sequence). CDR3 nucleotide sequence: TGTGCCAGCAGCGGCCTTCGGGGTACAACTGGAAACACCATATATTTT. Its translation: CASSGLRGTTGNTIYF.

This clone was detected ten times or more. The chain combines TRBV4-3 with TRBJ1-2; D possibly corresponds to TRBD1 (5 bases). V lost 3 bases and J lost 6, with 8 bases in between. CDR3 length equals 12 residues. CDR1 is LGHNA and CDR2 is YSLEER in the germline V gene. In nucleotides, the CDR3 is TGCGCCAGCAGCCAGAGAGGGGATGGCTACACCTTC. Encoded protein: CASSQRGDGYTF.

Note on this clone: A read error is likely here: a far larger clone is one base away. This sample also contains other DNA sequences that code for the same CDR3. CDR3: CASSADREGEKLFF. The CDR3 DNA sequence: TGTGCCAGCAGCGCGGACAGGGAGGGGGAAAAACTGTTTTTT. The chain joins TRBV5-1 to TRBJ1-4; 8 bases agree with TRBD1. The CDR3 sequence is 14 residues long. The germline gives CDR1 SGHRS, CDR2 YFSETQ.

The V gene is TRBV5-4, the J gene TRBJ2-3; a possible D gene is TRBD1 (6 bases). Germline CDR1 reads SGHNT; CDR2 reads YYREEE (reference sequence). With 2 bases removed from V and 10 bases from J, the gap between germline ends came to 17 bases. The CDR3 has 14 amino acids. The CDR3 DNA reads TGTGCCAGCAGCTTAGACAGGTTTGTAGGTGCGCAGTATTTT. Protein product: CASSLDRFVGAQYF.

Notes on this clone: A much larger clone differs from this one at a single base, so this may be a read error. This same CDR3 is encoded by further DNA sequences in the sample. The genes are TRBV5-5 and TRBJ2-5; D uncertain. V was shortened by 0 bases and J by 2 bases, with 5 bases between the two germline ends. Germline CDR1 SGHKS, CDR2 YYEKEE (reference sequence). The CDR3 is 13 residues long. The CDR3 is CASSLGGQETQYF. CDR3 nucleotide sequence: TGTGCCAGCAGCTTGGGAGGACAAGAGACCCAGTACTTC.

This rearrangement joins TRBV6-5 to TRBJ2-3; 8 bases fit TRBD1. After removal of 2 bases from V and 2 bases from J, the junction contained 6 bases not matched to a gene. The CDR3 runs 16 residues. Germline CDR1 MNHEY, CDR2 SVGAGI. The CDR3 bases are TGTGCCAGCAGTTACACGCGGGACAGGCTCACAGATACGCAGTATTTT. Amino acid sequence: CASSYTRDRLTDTQYF.

This chain uses TRBV5-8 with TRBJ2-3; the D is unclear. Germline lookup yields CDR1 SGHTS and CDR2 YDEGEE. The CDR3 has 12 amino acids. V gave up 4 bases and J gave up 4 bases, with 7 bases separating them. The CDR3 region has the DNA TGTGCCAGCAGCGATGTGTCAGATACGCAGTATTTT. Translated: CASSDVSDTQYF.

The chain combines TRBV15 with TRBJ1-2, with D uncertain. Trimming stripped 0 bases from V and 3 bases from J, with 5 bases between. This CDR3 has 13 amino acids. CDR1 is LNHNV, CDR2 YYDKDF, per germline (reference sequence). CDR3 bases: TGTGCCACCAGCAGAGATCGGCACTATGGCTACACCTTC. This codes for CATSRDRHYGYTF.

The gene calls are TRBV7-6 and TRBJ2-7; TRBD1 agrees at 9 bases. Germline V gene sequence: CDR1 SGHVS, CDR2 FNYEAQ. CDR3 length equals 15 residues. Unmatched junction bases numbered 10, after V lost 4 bases and J lost 6 bases. The CDR3 coding sequence is TGTGCCAGCAGCTCAGGACAGGGGTTGATCTCCGAGCAGTACTTC. Amino acids: CASSSGQGLISEQYF.

The table lists this clone with a count of one. This chain uses TRBV29-1 with TRBJ2-3; D may be TRBD2 (6 bases). There are 14 residues in the CDR3. Germline V CDR1 and CDR2: SQVTM, ANQGSEA. The germline V and J ends were trimmed by 8 bases and 2 bases, with 17 bases remaining between them. This CDR3 reads CSYGSGVPTDTQYF. CDR3 bases: TGCAGCTACGGTAGCGGAGTGCCCACAGATACGCAGTATTTT.

A few counts support this clone. The chain links TRBV20-1 to TRBJ1-1, with TRBD1 as a possible D gene (5 bases). Germline-derived CDR1 and CDR2 are DFQATT and SNEGSKA (reference sequence). The CDR3 sequence is 11 residues long. CDR3 amino acids: CRAWGDTEAFF. As DNA, the CDR3 is TGCAGGGCATGGGGGGACACTGAAGCTTTCTTT.

The chain links TRBV7-6 to TRBJ2-3, with D hard to call. The CDR3 length is 13 residues. Per germline, CDR1 SGHVS and CDR2 FNYEAQ. Trimming took 2 bases from V and 2 from J, leaving 5 bases between them. CDR3 bases: TGTGCCAGCAGCTTAAATCCCACAGATACGCAGTATTTT. Translated: CASSLNPTDTQYF.

This clone has a single count. The chain is built from TRBV20-1 and TRBJ2-7; perhaps TRBD1 as D (6 bases). V shed 5 bases and J shed 3 bases, with 8 bases lying between them. The CDR3 contains 11 residues. Germline V gene data show CDR1 as DFQATT and CDR2 as SNEGSKA (reference sequence). CDR3 protein: CSAVDSYEQYF. The CDR3 bases are TGCAGTGCTGTGGACAGCTACGAGCAGTACTTC.

The genes are TRBV10-2 and TRBJ2-3; 13 bases agree with TRBD2. Germline V CDR1 and CDR2: WSHSY, SAAADI. Trimming at V came to 4 bases and at J to 2 bases, leaving 6 bases not matched to a gene. The CDR3 is 17 residues long. The CDR3 DNA sequence: TGCGCCAGCAGTGGTCCGGGACTAGCGGGGCACACAGATACGCAGTATTTT. It yields the protein CASSGPGLAGHTDTQYF.

V and J are TRBV27 and TRBJ2-1; TRBD1 is a possible D gene (7 bases). The CDR3 is 12 residues long. V shed 6 bases and J shed 10 bases, with 13 bases lying between them. Germline CDR1 and CDR2: MNHEY and SMNVEV (reference sequence). DNA of the CDR3: TGTGCCAGCAGCCAGGGGGGACGGGAGCAGTTCTTC. Protein: CASSQGGREQFF.

J is TRBJ1-1 and V is TRBV6-6; D remains ambiguous. V shed 0 bases and J shed 10 bases, with 12 bases lying between them. The germline V gene has CDR1 MNHNY and CDR2 SVGAGI (reference sequence). CDR3 length: 13 amino acids. This CDR3 reads CASSYSSMGVAFF. The DNA for the CDR3 is TGTGCCAGCAGTTACTCGTCGATGGGCGTAGCTTTCTTT.

The chain recombines TRBV11-2 with TRBJ2-1; 7 bases align to TRBD2. Germline CDR1 is SGHAT and CDR2 is FQNNGV. The ends lost 5 bases at V and 4 bases at J; junction bases unmatched: 11. The CDR3 consists of 16 residues. The CDR3: CASSPTPSGGYNEQFF. CDR3 coding DNA: TGTGCCAGCAGCCCAACCCCCTCGGGGGGATACAATGAGCAGTTCTTC. The full variable domain, rest sourced from reference TRBV11-2 and TRBJ2-1, is EAGVAQSPRYKIIEKRQSVAFWCNPISGHATLYWYQQILGQGPKLLIQFQNNGVVDDSQLPKDRFSAERLKGVDSTLKIQPAKLEDSAVYLCASSPTPSGGYNEQFFGPGTRLTVL.

This clone was detected once. The V call is TRBV7-9, the J call TRBJ2-3; D remains unclear. Trimming stripped 5 bases from V and 6 bases from J, with 12 bases between. CDR1 and CDR2 (germline): SEHNR, FQNEAQ (reference sequence). This CDR3 contains 13 residues. The CDR3 DNA sequence: TGTGCCAGCAGCCCATCAGGACCGGATACGCAGTATTTT. Translation: CASSPSGPDTQYF.

The rearrangement links TRBV28 to TRBJ2-1; TRBD2 matches at 9 bases. The CDR3 totals 16 residues. The germline V gene encodes CDR1 MDHEN and CDR2 SYDVKM. After removal of 10 bases from V and 2 bases from J, the junction contained 12 bases not matched to a gene. The CDR3 DNA sequence: TGTGCCACCTCAATAGCGGGAGCCCTTACCTACAATGAGCAGTTCTTC. Residues: CATSIAGALTYNEQFF.